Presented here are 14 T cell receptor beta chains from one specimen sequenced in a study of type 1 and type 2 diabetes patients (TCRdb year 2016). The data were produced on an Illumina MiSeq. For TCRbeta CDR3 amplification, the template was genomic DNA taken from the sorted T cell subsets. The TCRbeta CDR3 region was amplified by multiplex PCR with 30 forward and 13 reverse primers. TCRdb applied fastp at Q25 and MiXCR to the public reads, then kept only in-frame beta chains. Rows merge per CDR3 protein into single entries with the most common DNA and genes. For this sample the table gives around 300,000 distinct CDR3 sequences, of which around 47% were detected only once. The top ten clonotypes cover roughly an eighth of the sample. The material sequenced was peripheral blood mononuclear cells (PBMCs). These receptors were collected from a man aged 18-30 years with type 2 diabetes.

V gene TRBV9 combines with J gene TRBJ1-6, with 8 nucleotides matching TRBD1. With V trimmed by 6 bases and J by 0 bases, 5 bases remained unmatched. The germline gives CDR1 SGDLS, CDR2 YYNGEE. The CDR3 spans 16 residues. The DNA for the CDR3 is TGTGCCAGCACGCCAGGGGGCAGCTCCTATAATTCACCCCTCCACTTT. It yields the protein CASTPGGSSYNSPLHF.

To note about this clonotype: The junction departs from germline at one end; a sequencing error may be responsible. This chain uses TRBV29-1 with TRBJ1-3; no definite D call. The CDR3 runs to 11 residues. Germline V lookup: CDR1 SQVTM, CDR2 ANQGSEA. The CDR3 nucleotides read TGCAGCGTTGAGCTTGGAGACACCATATATTTT. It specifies CSVELGDTIYF.

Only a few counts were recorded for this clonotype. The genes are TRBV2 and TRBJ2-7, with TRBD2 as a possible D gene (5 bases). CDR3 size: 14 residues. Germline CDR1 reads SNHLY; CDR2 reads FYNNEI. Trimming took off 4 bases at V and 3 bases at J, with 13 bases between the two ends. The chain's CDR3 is CASSGEGRYYEQYF. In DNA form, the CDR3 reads TGTGCCAGCAGTGGCGAGGGTAGGTACTACGAGCAGTACTTC.

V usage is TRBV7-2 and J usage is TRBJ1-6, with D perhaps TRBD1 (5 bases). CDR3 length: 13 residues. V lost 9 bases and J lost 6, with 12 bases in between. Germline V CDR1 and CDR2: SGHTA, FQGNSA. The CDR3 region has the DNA TGTGCCAGTTGTTCTCAGGGTAATTCACCCCTCCACTTT. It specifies CASCSQGNSPLHF.

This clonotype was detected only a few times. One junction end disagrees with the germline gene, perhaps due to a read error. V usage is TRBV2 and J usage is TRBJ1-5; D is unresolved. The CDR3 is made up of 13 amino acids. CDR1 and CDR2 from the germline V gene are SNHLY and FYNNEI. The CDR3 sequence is CAISEADNQPQHF. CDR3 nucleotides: TGTGCCATCAGTGAGGCTGACAATCAGCCCCAGCATTTT.

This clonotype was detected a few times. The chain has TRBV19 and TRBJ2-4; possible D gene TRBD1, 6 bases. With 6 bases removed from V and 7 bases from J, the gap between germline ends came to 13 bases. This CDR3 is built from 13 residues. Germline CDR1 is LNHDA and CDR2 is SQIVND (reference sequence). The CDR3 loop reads CASSLQGPNIQYF. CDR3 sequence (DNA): TGTGCCAGTAGCCTACAGGGCCCGAACATTCAGTACTTC.

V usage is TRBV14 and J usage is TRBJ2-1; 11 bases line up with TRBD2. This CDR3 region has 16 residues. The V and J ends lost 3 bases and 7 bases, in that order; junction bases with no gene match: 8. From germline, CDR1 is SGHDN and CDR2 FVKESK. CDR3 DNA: TGTGCCAGCAGCCAGGTAGCGGGAGGGCCATGGAATGAGCAGTTCTTC. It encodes CASSQVAGGPWNEQFF.

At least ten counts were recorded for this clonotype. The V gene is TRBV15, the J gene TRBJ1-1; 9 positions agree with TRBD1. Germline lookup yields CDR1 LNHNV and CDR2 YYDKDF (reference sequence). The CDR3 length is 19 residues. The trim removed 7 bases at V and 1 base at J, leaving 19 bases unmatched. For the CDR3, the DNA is TGTGCCACCACCACTGGAACCGGGACAGGGAACATCTGGAACACTGAAGCTTTCTTT. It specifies CATTTGTGTGNIWNTEAFF.

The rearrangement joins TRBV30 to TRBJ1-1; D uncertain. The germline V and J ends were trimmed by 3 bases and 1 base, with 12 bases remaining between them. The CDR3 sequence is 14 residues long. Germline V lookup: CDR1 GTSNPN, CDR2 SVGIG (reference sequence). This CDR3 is CAWRRSQTNTEAFF. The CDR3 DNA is TGTGCCTGGAGACGAAGTCAAACGAACACTGAAGCTTTCTTT.

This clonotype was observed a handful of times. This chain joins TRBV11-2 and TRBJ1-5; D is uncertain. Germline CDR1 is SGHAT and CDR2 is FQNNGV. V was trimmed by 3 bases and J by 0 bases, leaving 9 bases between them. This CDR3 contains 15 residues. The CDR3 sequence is CASSLAGNSNQPQHF. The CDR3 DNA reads TGTGCCAGCAGCTTGGCCGGGAATAGCAATCAGCCCCAGCATTTT.

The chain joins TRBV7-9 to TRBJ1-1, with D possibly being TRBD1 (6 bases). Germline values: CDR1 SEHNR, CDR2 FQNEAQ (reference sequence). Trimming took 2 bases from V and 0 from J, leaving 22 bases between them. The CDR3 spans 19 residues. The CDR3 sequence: CASSLILGAQRSLNTEAFF. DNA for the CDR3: TGTGCCAGCAGCTTAATTTTGGGGGCGCAACGGTCATTGAACACTGAAGCTTTCTTT.

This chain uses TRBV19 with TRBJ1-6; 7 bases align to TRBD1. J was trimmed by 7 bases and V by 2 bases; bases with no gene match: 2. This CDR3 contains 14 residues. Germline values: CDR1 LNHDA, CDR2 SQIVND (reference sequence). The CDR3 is CASSIKGANSPLHF. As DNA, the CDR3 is TGTGCCAGTAGTATAAAGGGGGCCAATTCACCCCTCCACTTT.

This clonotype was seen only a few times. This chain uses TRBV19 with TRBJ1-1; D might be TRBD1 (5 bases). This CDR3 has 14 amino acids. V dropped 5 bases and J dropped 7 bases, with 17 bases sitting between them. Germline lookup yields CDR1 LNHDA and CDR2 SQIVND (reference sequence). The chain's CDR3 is CASSDSGRRIEAFF. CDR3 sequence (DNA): TGTGCCAGTAGTGACTCGGGGCGAAGGATTGAAGCTTTCTTT.

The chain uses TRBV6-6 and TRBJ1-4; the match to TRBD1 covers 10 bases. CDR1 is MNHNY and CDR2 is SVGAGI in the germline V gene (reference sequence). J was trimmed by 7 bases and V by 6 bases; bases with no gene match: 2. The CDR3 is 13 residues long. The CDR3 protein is CASRTGGSEKLFF. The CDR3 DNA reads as TGTGCCAGCAGGACAGGGGGCTCTGAAAAACTGTTTTTT.